The present entry profiles one T cell receptor beta chain with its context. Its antigen is unidentified. A much larger clone lies a single base off, so this may be a read error. From 15-18 subjects, every sequencing run obtained over 160 million TCR-beta sequences. MiXCR was run by TCRdb on the 5' RACE reads, yielding one entry per CDR3 protein. The sample lists around 90,000 distinct CDR3 sequences, less than 15% seen once, with around 5% in the top ten. The record originates from a study of neurological immune-mediated disorders. There are 12 residues in the CDR3. Trimming took 5 bases from V and 6 from J, leaving 12 bases between them. From germline, CDR1 is DFQATT and CDR2 SNEGSKA (reference sequence). Study-wide findings and caveats: HTLV-1-associated myelopathy had the most TCR clonal expansion, and multiple sclerosis had the least, less than healthy controls.

This sample's time point: longitudinal time-point 2. This clonotype originated in a female donor with HTLV-1-associated myelopathy (HAM/TSP). The sequenced material came from PBMCs. The chain recombines TRBV20-1 with TRBJ2-3; D perhaps matches TRBD2 (5 bases). The CDR3 spells CSAPLASDTQYF. DNA for the CDR3: TGCAGTGCTCCTCTAGCCAGTGATACGCAGTATTTT.